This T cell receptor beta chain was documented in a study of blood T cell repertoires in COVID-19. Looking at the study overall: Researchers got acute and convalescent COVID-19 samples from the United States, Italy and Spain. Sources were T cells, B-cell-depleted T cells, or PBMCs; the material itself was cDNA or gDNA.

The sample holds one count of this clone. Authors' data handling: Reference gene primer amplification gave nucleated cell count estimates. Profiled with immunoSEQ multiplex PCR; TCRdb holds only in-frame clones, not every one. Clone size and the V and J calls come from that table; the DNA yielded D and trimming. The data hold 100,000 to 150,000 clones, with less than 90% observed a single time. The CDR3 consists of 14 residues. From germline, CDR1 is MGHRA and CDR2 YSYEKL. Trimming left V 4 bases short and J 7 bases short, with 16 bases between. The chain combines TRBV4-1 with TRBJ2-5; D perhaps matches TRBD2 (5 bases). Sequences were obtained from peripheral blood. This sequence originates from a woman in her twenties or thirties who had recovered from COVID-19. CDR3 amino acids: CASSRRTDPGTQYF. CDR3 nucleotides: TGCGCCAGCAGCCGGAGGACGGACCCGGGGACCCAGTACTTC.